The clone carrying this T cell receptor (beta chain) was counted at least ten times. The sample comes from a study of metastatic and nonmetastatic thyroid tumors. Trimming removed 4 bases from V and 7 bases from J, with 9 bases in between. CDR1 and CDR2 (germline): SGDLS, YYNGEE. CDR3 length: 13 residues. TCRdb reanalyzed the PCR reads with MiXCR. The top ten clones hold around 43% of a sample with approximately 8,000 clones, 25% to 30% of them seen once. Prior to thyroid surgery, none of the patients had received any treatment. The specimen sequenced was tumor tissue. This receptor was identified in a male donor with papillary thyroid cancer or a benign thyroid nodule (not recorded which). Some clones in this sample may be carry-over from other donors' samples. V is TRBV9 and J is TRBJ1-6; D unclear. The CDR3 is CASSPIANSPLHF. The CDR3 DNA reads TGTGCCAGCAGCCCTATCGCGAATTCACCCCTCCACTTT.